This TCR beta chain was retrieved from a study of graft-versus-host responses after intestinal transplantation. The CDR3 has 14 amino acids. Germline values: CDR1 SGHVS, CDR2 FNYEAQ. Trimming cost V 4 bases and J 6 bases; bases outside gene matches: 6. Using immunoSEQ multiplex PCR, the repertoire was profiled, and TCRdb retains in-frame clones only, with some absent. The sample carries roughly 43,000 clones, approximately 94% recorded once. Sequences were derived from PBMCs, sampled 335 days after intestinal transplant. The chain links TRBV7-6 to TRBJ2-7; 10 positions match TRBD2. The TCR comes from a human patient who received an intestinal transplant, so some T cells may come from the graft donor. CDR3 coding DNA: TGTGCCAGCAGCTCACCGGGACTAGCGACCGAGCAGTACTTC. It codes for CASSSPGLATEQYF.